This T cell receptor (beta chain) was found in a study of blood T cell repertoires in COVID-19. Study context: Spain, Italy and the United States supplied samples that represented acute and convalescent COVID-19. In each case, the material was cDNA or gDNA derived from T cells, B-cell-depleted T cells, or PBMCs.

The CDR3 is made up of 13 amino acids. The V gene's germline CDR1 is LGHDT and CDR2 YNNKEL (reference sequence). As originally analysed: Reference gene primer amplification gave nucleated cell count estimates. Assay used: immunoSEQ multiplex PCR; TCRdb lists only in-frame clones, some missing. The D gene and trimming were derived from the DNA, and the V and J assignments and clone size from that table. The sample consists of some 280,000 clones, about nine tenths of them appearing once. The sample was peripheral blood. This clonotype was sampled from a woman under 40 with active or convalescent COVID-19. This sequence joins TRBV3-1 (or the pseudogene TRBV3-2) and TRBJ2-5, with a possible D match to TRBD1 (5 bases). This chain's CDR3 is CASEVRGQETQYF. The CDR3 DNA reads as TGTGCTTCCGAAGTTAGGGGACAAGAGACCCAGTACTTC.